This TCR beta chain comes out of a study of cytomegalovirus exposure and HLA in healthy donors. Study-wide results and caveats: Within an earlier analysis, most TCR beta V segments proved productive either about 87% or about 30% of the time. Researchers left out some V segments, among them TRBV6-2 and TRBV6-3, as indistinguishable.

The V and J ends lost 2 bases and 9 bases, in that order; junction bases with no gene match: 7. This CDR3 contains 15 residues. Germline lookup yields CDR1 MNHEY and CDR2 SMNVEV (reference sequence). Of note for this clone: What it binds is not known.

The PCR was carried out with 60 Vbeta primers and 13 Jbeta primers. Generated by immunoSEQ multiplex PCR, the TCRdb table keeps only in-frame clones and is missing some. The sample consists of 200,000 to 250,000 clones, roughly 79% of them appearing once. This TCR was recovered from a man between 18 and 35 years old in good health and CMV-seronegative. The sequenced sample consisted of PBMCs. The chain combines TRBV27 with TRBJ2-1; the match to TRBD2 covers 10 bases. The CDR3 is CASSLKRGGSGEQFF. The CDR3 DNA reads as TGTGCCAGCAGTTTAAAGCGGGGGGGTTCAGGTGAGCAGTTCTTC.